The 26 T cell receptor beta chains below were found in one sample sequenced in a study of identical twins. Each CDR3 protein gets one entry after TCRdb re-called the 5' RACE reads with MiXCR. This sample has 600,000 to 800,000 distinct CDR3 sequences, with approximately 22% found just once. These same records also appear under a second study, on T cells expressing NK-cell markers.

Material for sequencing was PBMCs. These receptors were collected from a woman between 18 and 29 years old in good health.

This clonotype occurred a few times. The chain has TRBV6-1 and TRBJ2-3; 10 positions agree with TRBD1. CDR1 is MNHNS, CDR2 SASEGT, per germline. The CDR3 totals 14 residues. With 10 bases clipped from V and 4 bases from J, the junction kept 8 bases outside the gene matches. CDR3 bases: TGTGCCACCGGTGGACAGGGGGACGCAGATACGCAGTATTTT. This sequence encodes CATGGQGDADTQYF.

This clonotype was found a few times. The CDR3 DNA reads TGTGCCAGCAGTGAACTGACCCGATCACCCCTCCACTTT. The encoded protein is CASSELTRSPLHF. The chain carries TRBV6-1 and TRBJ1-6; unclear D gene. V gave up 2 bases and J gave up 10 bases, with 9 bases separating them. The CDR3 spans 13 residues. CDR1 and CDR2 from the germline V gene are MNHNS and SASEGT.

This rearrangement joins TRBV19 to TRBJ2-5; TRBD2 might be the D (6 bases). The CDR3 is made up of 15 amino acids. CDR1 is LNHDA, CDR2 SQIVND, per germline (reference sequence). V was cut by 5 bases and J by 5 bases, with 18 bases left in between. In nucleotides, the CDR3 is TGTGCCAGTAGTCCCGGGACTCAAAGGTGGGAGACCCAGTACTTC. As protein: CASSPGTQRWETQYF.

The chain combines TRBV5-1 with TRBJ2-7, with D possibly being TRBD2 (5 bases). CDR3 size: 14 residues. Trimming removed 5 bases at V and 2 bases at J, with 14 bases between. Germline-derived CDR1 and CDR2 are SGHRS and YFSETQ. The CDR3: CASRSRTSTYEQYF. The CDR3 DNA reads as TGCGCCAGCAGATCGCGGACTTCTACCTACGAGCAGTACTTC.

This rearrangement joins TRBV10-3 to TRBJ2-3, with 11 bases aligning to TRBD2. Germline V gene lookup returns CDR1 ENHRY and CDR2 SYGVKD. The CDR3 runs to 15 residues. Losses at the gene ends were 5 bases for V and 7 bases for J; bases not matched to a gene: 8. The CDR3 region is CAISNLAGGPYTQYF. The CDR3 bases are TGTGCCATCAGTAACCTAGCGGGGGGTCCATATACGCAGTATTTT.

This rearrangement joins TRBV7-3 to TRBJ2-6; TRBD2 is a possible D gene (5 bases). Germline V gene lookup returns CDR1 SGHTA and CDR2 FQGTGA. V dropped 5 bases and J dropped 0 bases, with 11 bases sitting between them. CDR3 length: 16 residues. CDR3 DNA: TGTGCCAGCAGCCCTCGGGGAAGCTCTGGGGCCAACGTCCTGACTTTC. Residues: CASSPRGSSGANVLTF.

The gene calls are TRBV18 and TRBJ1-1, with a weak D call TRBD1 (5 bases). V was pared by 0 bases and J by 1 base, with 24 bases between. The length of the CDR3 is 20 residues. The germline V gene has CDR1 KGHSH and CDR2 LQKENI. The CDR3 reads CASSPPGFVRAQGRNTEAFF. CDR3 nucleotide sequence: TGTGCCAGCTCACCACCGGGGTTTGTGCGGGCCCAGGGCAGGAACACTGAAGCTTTCTTT.

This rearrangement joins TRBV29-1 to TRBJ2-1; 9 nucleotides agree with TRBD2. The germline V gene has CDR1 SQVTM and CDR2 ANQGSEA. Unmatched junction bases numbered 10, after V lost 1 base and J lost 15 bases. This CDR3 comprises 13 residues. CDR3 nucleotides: TGCAGCGTTGAAGGACCTAGGCGGGAGGGCCTGTTCTTC. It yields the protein CSVEGPRREGLFF.

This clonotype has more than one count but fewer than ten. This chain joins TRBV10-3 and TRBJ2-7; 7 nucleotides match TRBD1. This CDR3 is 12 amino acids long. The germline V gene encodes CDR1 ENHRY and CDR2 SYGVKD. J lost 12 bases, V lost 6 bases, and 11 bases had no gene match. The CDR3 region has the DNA TGTGCCATCAGCGAGATACAGGGGTGGCGGTACTTC. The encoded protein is CAISEIQGWRYF.

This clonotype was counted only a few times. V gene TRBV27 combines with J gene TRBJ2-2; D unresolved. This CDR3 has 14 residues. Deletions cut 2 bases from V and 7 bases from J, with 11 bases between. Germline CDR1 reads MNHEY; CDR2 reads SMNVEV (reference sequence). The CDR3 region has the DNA TGTGCCAGCAGTTTAATGTCGGAAGTCGGGGAGCTGTTTTTT. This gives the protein CASSLMSEVGELFF.

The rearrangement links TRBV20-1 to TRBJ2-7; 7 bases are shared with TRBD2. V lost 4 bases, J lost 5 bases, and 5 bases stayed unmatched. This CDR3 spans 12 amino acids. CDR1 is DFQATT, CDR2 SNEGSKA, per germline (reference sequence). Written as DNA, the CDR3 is TGCAGTGCTACTAAAGCGGGGAACGAGCAGTACTTC. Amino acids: CSATKAGNEQYF.

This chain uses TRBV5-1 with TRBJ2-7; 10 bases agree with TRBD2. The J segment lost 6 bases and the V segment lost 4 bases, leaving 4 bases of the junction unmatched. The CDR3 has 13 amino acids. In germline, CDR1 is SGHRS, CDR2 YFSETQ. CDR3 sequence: CASSQREGAEQYF. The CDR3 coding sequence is TGCGCCAGCAGCCAGCGGGAGGGGGCCGAGCAGTACTTC.

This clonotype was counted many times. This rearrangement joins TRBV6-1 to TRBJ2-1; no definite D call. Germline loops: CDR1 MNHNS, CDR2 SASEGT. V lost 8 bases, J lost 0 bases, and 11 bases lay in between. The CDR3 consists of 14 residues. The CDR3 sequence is CASGLESSYNEQFF. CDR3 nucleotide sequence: TGTGCCAGCGGGCTAGAGAGCTCCTACAATGAGCAGTTCTTC.

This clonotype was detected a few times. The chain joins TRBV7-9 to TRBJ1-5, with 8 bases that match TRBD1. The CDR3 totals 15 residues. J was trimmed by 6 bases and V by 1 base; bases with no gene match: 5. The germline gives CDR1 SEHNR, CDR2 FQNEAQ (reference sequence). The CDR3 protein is CASSLVGQGGQPQHF. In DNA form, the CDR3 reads TGTGCCAGCAGCTTAGTCGGACAGGGTGGTCAGCCCCAGCATTTT. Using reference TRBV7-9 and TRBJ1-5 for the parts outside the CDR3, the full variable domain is DTGVSQNPRHKITKRGQNVTFRCDPISEHNRLYWYRQTLGQGPEFLTYFQNEAQLEKSRLLSDRFSAERPKGSFSTLEIQRTEQGDSAMYLCASSLVGQGGQPQHFGDGTRLSIL.

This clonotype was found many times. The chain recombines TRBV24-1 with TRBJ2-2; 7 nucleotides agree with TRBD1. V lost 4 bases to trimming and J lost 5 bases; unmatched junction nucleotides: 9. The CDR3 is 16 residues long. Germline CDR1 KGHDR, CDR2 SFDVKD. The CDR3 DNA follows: TGTGCCACCAGTGACTCCGGACAGGATTGGACCGGGGAGCTGTTTTTT. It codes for CATSDSGQDWTGELFF.

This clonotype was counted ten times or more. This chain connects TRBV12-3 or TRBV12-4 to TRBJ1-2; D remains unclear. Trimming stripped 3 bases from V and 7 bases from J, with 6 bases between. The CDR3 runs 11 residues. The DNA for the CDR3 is TGTGCCAGCAGTTTCTCGGCTGGCTACACCTTC. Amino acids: CASSFSAGYTF.

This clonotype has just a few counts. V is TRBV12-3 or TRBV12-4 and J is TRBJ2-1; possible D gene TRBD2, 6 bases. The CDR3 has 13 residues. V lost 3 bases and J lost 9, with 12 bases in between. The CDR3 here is CASSFFRESEQFF. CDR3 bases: TGTGCCAGCAGTTTCTTCCGGGAGAGTGAGCAGTTCTTC.

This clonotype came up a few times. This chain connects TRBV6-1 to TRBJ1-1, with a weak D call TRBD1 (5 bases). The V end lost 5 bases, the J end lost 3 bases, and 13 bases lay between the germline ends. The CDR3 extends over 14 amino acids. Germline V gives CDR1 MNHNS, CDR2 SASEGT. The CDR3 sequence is CASSKGWRDTEAFF. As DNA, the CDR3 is TGTGCCAGCAGTAAGGGGTGGAGGGACACTGAAGCTTTCTTT.

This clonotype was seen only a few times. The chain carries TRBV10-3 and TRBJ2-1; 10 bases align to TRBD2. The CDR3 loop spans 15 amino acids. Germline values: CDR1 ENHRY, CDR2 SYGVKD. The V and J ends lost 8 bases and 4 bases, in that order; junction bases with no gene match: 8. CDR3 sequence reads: CAIGGLATGYNEQFF. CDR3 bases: TGTGCCATCGGGGGACTAGCGACAGGGTACAATGAGCAGTTCTTC.

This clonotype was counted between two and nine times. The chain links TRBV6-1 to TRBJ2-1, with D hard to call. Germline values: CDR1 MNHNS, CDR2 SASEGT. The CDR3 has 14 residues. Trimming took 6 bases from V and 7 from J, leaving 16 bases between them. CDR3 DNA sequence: TGTGCCAGCAGCGGCGGTACCGCGAGAAATGAGCAGTTCTTC. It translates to CASSGGTARNEQFF.

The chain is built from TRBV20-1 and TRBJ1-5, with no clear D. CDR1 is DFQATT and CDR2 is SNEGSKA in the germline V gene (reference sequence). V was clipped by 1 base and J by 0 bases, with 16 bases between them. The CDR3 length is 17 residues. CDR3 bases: TGCAGTGCTAGAGGTCCCTCACAATTCTATAGCAATCAGCCCCAGCATTTT. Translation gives CSARGPSQFYSNQPQHF.

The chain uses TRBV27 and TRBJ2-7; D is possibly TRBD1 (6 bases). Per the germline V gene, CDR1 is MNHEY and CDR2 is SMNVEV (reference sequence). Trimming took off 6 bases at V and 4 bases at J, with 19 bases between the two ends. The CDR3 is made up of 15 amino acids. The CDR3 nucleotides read TGTGCCAGCAGCATACGAGGGGGTAATCCTTACGAGCAGTACTTC. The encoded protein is CASSIRGGNPYEQYF.

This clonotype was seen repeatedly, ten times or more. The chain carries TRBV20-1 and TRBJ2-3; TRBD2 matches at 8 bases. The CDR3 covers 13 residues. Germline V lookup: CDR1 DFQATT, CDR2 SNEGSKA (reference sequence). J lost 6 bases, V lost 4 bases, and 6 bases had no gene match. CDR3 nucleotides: TGCAGTGCTATCGCGGGGGGCAGGGATACGCAGTATTTT. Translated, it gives CSAIAGGRDTQYF.

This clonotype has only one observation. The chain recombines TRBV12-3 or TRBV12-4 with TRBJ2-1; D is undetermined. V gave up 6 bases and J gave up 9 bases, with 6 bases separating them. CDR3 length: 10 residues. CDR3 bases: TGTGCCAGCAGCCAGGTTGAGCAGTTCTTC. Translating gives CASSQVEQFF.

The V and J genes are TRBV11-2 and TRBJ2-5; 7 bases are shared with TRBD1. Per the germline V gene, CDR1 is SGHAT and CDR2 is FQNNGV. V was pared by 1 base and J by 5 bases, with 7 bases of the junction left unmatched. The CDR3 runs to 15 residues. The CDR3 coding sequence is TGTGCCAGCAGCTTAGGGGCAGGGGGAAGGGAGACCCAGTACTTC. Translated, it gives CASSLGAGGRETQYF.

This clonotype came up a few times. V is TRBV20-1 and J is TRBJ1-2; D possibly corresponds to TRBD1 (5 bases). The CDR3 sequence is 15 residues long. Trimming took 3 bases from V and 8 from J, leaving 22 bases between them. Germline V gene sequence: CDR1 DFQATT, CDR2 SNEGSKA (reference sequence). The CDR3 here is CSASTSVGGLRGYTF. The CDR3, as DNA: TGCAGTGCTAGTACCAGCGTTGGGGGACTGAGGGGCTACACCTTC.